This T cell receptor beta chain comes out of a study of cytomegalovirus exposure and HLA in healthy donors. Overall study results and limits: Immune exposure data for these donors was limited to CMV serostatus. A later analysis linked a missense DCLRE1C variant to TCR beta V- and J-gene trimming. Later examination showed HLA-associated TCR beta chains had greater clonal expansion than equally common others.

The germline CDR1 and CDR2 sequences are SGDLS and YYNGEE. CDR3 length: 20 amino acids. The V segment lost 0 bases and the J segment 6 bases; nucleotides outside the gene matches: 17. As to this clone: The antigen remains undetermined.

PCR involved 60 Vbeta and 13 Jbeta primers. The repertoire was sequenced with immunoSEQ multiplex PCR; TCRdb's copy has only in-frame clones and lacks some. This sample has roughly 180,000 clones, with 77% found just once. The V and J genes are TRBV9 and TRBJ2-2, with 10 bases fitting TRBD2. Sequenced: PBMCs. The sequence was obtained from a woman in her twenties or thirties in good health and CMV-seropositive. The CDR3 protein is CASSVGLAGEGAAGSGELFF. Written as DNA, the CDR3 is TGTGCCAGCAGCGTAGGTCTAGCGGGAGAGGGGGCCGCGGGGTCCGGGGAGCTGTTTTTT.